The rows below give T cell receptor beta chains drawn from one sample of a study of blood T cell repertoires in COVID-19. Some clones are missing from TCRdb's copy, which holds only in-frame ones; the method was immunoSEQ multiplex PCR. The sample contains some 150,000 clones, roughly 85% of which appear only once. Sequenced material: peripheral blood. The origin of the receptors is a man aged 50 to 59 with acute or convalescent COVID-19. CDR3s include the opening cysteine and the closing phenylalanine or tryptophan. A D gene is named only where the DNA matches it firmly. The size entry is marked missing in some rows and otherwise reads once, few, many or a size class.

TRBJ2-1,.,TRBV28,.,CASSLTPPTGAYNEQFF,TGTGCCAGCAGTCTTACCCCCCCAACGGGAGCTTACAATGAGCAGTTCTTC
TRBJ1-1,.,TRBV7-9,.,CASSLEETANTEAFF,TGTGCCAGCAGCTTAGAGGAGACAGCGAACACTGAAGCTTTCTTT
TRBJ1-2,.,TRBV6-4,.,CASLRYGYTF,TGTGCCAGCCTGAGATATGGCTACACCTTC
TRBJ1-2,TRBD1,TRBV28,.,CASGTPTGANYGYTF,TGTGCCAGCGGAACCCCGACAGGGGCAAACTATGGCTACACCTTC
TRBJ1-2,.,TRBV2,.,CASSVRNYGYTF,TGTGCCAGCAGTGTCAGGAACTATGGCTACACCTTC
TRBJ1-1,.,TRBV7-9,.,CASSLYGAGALATEAFF,TGTGCCAGCAGCTTATATGGGGCCGGCGCCCTGGCCACTGAAGCTTTCTTT
TRBJ2-7,TRBD1,TRBV9,.,CASSVGSGGDREDYEQYF,TGTGCCAGCAGCGTAGGTTCGGGTGGGGACAGGGAAGACTACGAGCAGTACTTC
TRBJ2-7,.,TRBV19,.,CASSGNEQYF,TGTGCCAGTAGCGGGAACGAGCAGTACTTC
TRBJ2-5,.,TRBV10-3,few,CAIRDSGSQETQYF,TGTGCCATCAGGGATAGCGGAAGCCAAGAGACCCAGTACTTC
TRBJ2-7,TRBD1,TRBV10-2,.,CASSHEGQGIHEQYF,TGCGCCAGCAGTCACGAGGGACAGGGGATCCACGAGCAGTACTTC
TRBJ2-7,.,TRBV24-1,.,CATSARGEQYF,TGTGCCACCAGTGCCAGGGGAGAGCAGTACTTC
TRBJ1-1,.,TRBV9,.,CASSGWDTNTEAFF,TGTGCCAGCAGCGGATGGGACACTAACACTGAAGCTTTCTTT
TRBJ2-3,.,TRBV4-1,.,CASSHNSPSTDTQYF,TGCGCCAGCAGCCACAACAGCCCTAGCACAGATACGCAGTATTTT
TRBJ1-1,TRBD1,TRBV3-1/TRBV3-2,.,CASSQDRGLTEAFF,TGTGCCAGCAGCCAAGACAGGGGGCTAACTGAAGCTTTCTTT
TRBJ1-2,TRBD1,TRBV19,.,CASSITGEVGYTF,TGTGCCAGTAGCATTACAGGGGAGGTTGGCTACACCTTC
TRBJ1-2,.,TRBV2,.,CASRSTGNNYGYTF,TGTGCCAGCAGGAGTACAGGGAACAACTATGGCTACACCTTC
TRBJ2-2,.,TRBV3-1/TRBV3-2,.,CASTKGGNTGELFF,TGTGCCAGCACTAAAGGGGGGAACACCGGGGAGCTGTTTTTT
TRBJ2-7,.,TRBV20-1,.,CSASAGSSYEQYF,TGCAGTGCTAGTGCCGGGAGCTCCTACGAGCAGTACTTC
TRBJ1-4,TRBD1,TRBV12-5,.,CASGPGQGNEKLFF,TGTGCTAGTGGCCCGGGACAGGGTAATGAAAAACTGTTTTTT
TRBJ1-4,TRBD1,TRBV5-4,.,CASSLVQGDEKLFF,TGTGCCAGCAGCTTGGTACAGGGGGACGAAAAACTGTTTTTT
TRBJ2-1,.,TRBV11-1,.,CASSLAQAYNEQFF,TGTGCCAGCAGCTTAGCGCAGGCCTACAATGAGCAGTTCTTC
TRBJ2-3,TRBD2,TRBV6-6,.,CASRFPSGGGTDTQYF,TGTGCCAGCAGATTTCCTAGCGGGGGCGGGACAGATACGCAGTATTTT
TRBJ2-1,TRBD1,TRBV28,.,CASSPRDRGNNYNEQFF,TGTGCCAGCAGTCCCCGGGACAGGGGAAATAACTACAATGAGCAGTTCTTC
TRBJ1-2,TRBD1,TRBV29-1,few,CSAHRGDYGYTF,TGCAGCGCCCACAGGGGGGACTATGGCTACACCTTC
TRBJ2-6,TRBD1,TRBV11-2,.,CASSLDRDRVTSGANVLTF,TGTGCCAGCAGCTTAGATCGGGACAGGGTGACCTCTGGGGCCAACGTCCTGACTTTC
TRBJ1-4,TRBD1,TRBV4-2,once,CASSQLTGGMTNEKLFF,TGTGCCAGCAGCCAACTGACAGGGGGCATGACTAATGAAAAACTGTTTTTT
TRBJ1-1,.,TRBV6-5,.,CASSLSGPTEAFF,TGTGCCAGCAGCCTCTCCGGTCCTACTGAAGCTTTCTTT
TRBJ1-2,.,TRBV7-9,.,CASRKQAEANYGYTF,TGTGCCAGCAGGAAACAGGCGGAAGCTAACTATGGCTACACCTTC
TRBJ1-2,TRBD1,TRBV5-6,.,CASSWVNGQGNYGYTF,TGTGCCAGCAGCTGGGTGAATGGACAGGGAAACTATGGCTACACCTTC
TRBJ1-1,.,TRBV7-9,.,CASSLLAPNTEAFF,TGTGCCAGCAGCTTATTGGCACCGAACACTGAAGCTTTCTTT
TRBJ2-4,.,TRBV3-1/TRBV3-2,once,CASSPPRGERIQYF,TGTGCCAGCAGCCCCCCCCGGGGAGAGAGAATTCAGTACTTC
TRBJ2-1,.,TRBV5-1,.,CASSGSGGNSYNEQFF,TGCGCCAGCAGCGGTTCCGGCGGGAACTCCTACAATGAGCAGTTCTTC
TRBJ2-1,TRBD2,TRBV9,.,CASTKGGSGSNEQFF,TGTGCCAGCACCAAGGGGGGGAGCGGGAGTAATGAGCAGTTCTTC
TRBJ1-3,.,TRBV15,few,CATSRDPLTGNTIYF,TGTGCCACCAGCAGAGACCCACTCACTGGAAACACCATATATTTT
TRBJ1-1,.,TRBV7-9,.,CASSLVNHRLGNTEAFF,TGTGCCAGCAGCTTAGTGAACCACAGGCTGGGGAACACTGAAGCTTTCTTT
TRBJ2-7,TRBD1,TRBV27,.,CASSAFGDRDEQYF,TGTGCCAGCAGCGCCTTTGGGGACAGGGACGAGCAGTACTTC
TRBJ1-1,.,TRBV10-3,.,CAISDTGPEAFF,TGTGCCATCAGTGATACAGGGCCTGAAGCTTTCTTT
TRBJ2-3,.,TRBV5-4,once,CASSLRLGTDTQYF,TGTGCCAGCAGCTTGAGACTGGGCACAGATACGCAGTATTTT
TRBJ1-5,.,TRBV25-1,.,CASSDSGEGNQPQHF,TGTGCCAGCAGTGATAGCGGGGAAGGGAATCAGCCCCAGCATTTT
TRBJ2-2,TRBD1,TRBV7-9,.,CASSWTGGYDGELFF,TGTGCCAGCAGCTGGACAGGGGGATACGACGGGGAGCTGTTTTTT
TRBJ1-6,TRBD1,TRBV4-2,.,CASSQDPAQGARAPLHF,TGTGCCAGCAGCCAAGATCCCGCGCAGGGGGCTCGGGCACCCCTCCACTTT
TRBJ1-1,.,TRBV2,.,CASRAQGSDTEAFF,TGTGCCAGCAGAGCACAGGGATCGGACACTGAAGCTTTCTTT
TRBJ2-1,TRBD1,TRBV20-1,.,CSASGTGDGAYNEQFF,TGCAGTGCTAGTGGGACAGGGGATGGTGCCTACAATGAGCAGTTCTTC
TRBJ2-3,TRBD2,TRBV3-1/TRBV3-2,.,CASSRLGGSSTDTQYF,TGTGCCAGCAGCCGCTTGGGGGGGAGTAGCACAGATACGCAGTATTTT
TRBJ1-1,TRBD1,TRBV5-1,.,CASSSRTGSGTEAFF,TGCGCCAGCAGCTCCAGGACAGGGTCGGGCACTGAAGCTTTCTTT
TRBJ2-3,.,TRBV6-4,.,CASSLGEADTQYF,TGTGCCAGCAGTTTGGGGGAGGCAGATACGCAGTATTTT
TRBJ1-3,.,TRBV5-5,.,CASSLEGSGNTIYF,TGTGCCAGCAGCTTGGAGGGGTCTGGAAACACCATATATTTT
TRBJ1-2,.,TRBV11-3,.,CASSLRPPGTHPGYGYTF,TGTGCCAGCAGCTTACGACCTCCCGGGACTCACCCCGGCTATGGCTACACCTTC
TRBJ2-1,.,TRBV6-6,.,CASSYSTGLPNEQFF,TGTGCCAGCAGTTACTCGACTGGCCTTCCCAATGAGCAGTTCTTC
TRBJ2-2,.,TRBV6-6,.,CASSYSGGNTGELFF,TGTGCCAGCAGTTACTCCGGGGGGAACACCGGGGAGCTGTTTTTT
TRBJ2-1,.,TRBV30,.,CAWSVLGAEQFF,TGTGCCTGGAGTGTACTGGGGGCTGAGCAGTTCTTC
TRBJ2-3,.,TRBV10-3,.,CAISEVVGLFTSTDTQYF,TGTGCCATCAGTGAAGTGGTCGGACTCTTTACTAGCACAGATACGCAGTATTTT
TRBJ2-1,.,TRBV6-5,.,CASKIDQGLYNEQFF,TGTGCCAGCAAAATTGACCAGGGGCTCTACAATGAGCAGTTCTTC